This T cell receptor (beta chain) was identified during a study of T cells in localized non-small cell lung cancer. Of note for this clone: Its antigen is unidentified.

Per germline, CDR1 LGHNA and CDR2 YSLEER. This CDR3 region has 14 residues. V was cut by 3 bases and J by 2 bases, with 10 bases left in between. Study-wide results and caveats: There was higher T cell clonality in uninvolved adjacent lung than in tumor, and it was highest there.

Libraries were prepared by immunoSEQ multiplex PCR; TCRdb keeps only in-frame clonotypes and omits some of them. In the table there are fewer than 25,000 clones, roughly nine tenths of which are singletons. This clonotype originated in a woman between 40 and 69 years old with stage I lung adenocarcinoma. The gene calls are TRBV4-3 and TRBJ1-2; D remains unclear. This sample comprised peripheral blood, obtained before any cancer treatment. CDR3 region: CASSQETLNYGYTF. The CDR3 DNA follows: TGCGCCAGCAGCCAGGAGACGCTGAACTATGGCTACACCTTC.